Below, 25 T cell receptor beta chains from the same sample are listed, as sequenced in a study of blood T cell repertoires in COVID-19 (dated by TCRdb to about 2020). The library was made by the immunoSEQ multiplex PCR assay. Sourced from immuneACCESS, this table was stored by TCRdb with only in-frame sequences that have V and J called. A share of the clones is absent; for the studies checked, an unresolved V gene accounts for under half, and the remainder has no known explanation. For this sample the table gives 200,000 or so clones, of which 80% to 90% were detected only once. The ten most abundant clones make up less than 5% of the sample. Input material: PBMCs or T cells enriched from blood (not recorded which). These receptors all come from a woman aged 35 to 49 with acute COVID-19.

The V and J genes are TRBV5-1 and TRBJ2-3; unclear D gene. Deletions cut 0 bases from V and 0 bases from J, with 14 bases between. The germline gives CDR1 SGHRS, CDR2 YFSETQ. This CDR3 contains 17 residues. CDR3 nucleotides: TGCGCCAGCAGCTTGGCCGAGAACAGCCCAAGCACAGATACGCAGTATTTT. This gives the protein CASSLAENSPSTDTQYF.

This chain links TRBV2 with TRBJ1-6, with D perhaps TRBD1 (6 bases). V dropped 3 bases and J dropped 6 bases, with 9 bases sitting between them. The CDR3 totals 14 residues. CDR1 is SNHLY, CDR2 FYNNEI, per germline. CDR3 protein: CASSEGAGNSPLHF. As DNA, the CDR3 is TGTGCCAGCAGTGAGGGGGCCGGTAATTCACCCCTCCACTTT.

The chain recombines TRBV3-1 (or the pseudogene TRBV3-2) with TRBJ1-5, with 8 bases that match TRBD1. The CDR3 covers 13 residues. V shed 8 bases and J 6 bases; nucleotides not matched to a gene: 6. The germline V gene has CDR1 LGHDT and CDR2 YNNKEL (reference sequence). For the CDR3, the DNA is TGTGCCAGCGCCCAGGGGGCTGGTCAGCCCCAGCATTTT. Its protein product is CASAQGAGQPQHF.

The chain links TRBV23-1 to TRBJ1-5, with 10 bases lining up with TRBD1. TRBV23-1 has ORF status, its function being uncertain. This CDR3 region has 14 residues. V dropped 4 bases and J dropped 7; count of bases not matched to a gene: 4. The CDR3 nucleotides read TGCGCCAGCAGTCTGAGGACAGGGGGACAGCCCCAGCATTTT. This sequence encodes CASSLRTGGQPQHF.

V is TRBV27 and J is TRBJ2-1; 9 nucleotides line up with TRBD2. The CDR3 covers 14 residues. Per germline, CDR1 MNHEY and CDR2 SMNVEV (reference sequence). J lost 7 bases, V lost 6 bases, and 7 bases had no gene match. Here the CDR3 DNA reads TGTGCCAGCAGGTTAGCGGGAGTGGGTAATGAGCAGTTCTTC. It encodes CASRLAGVGNEQFF.

This chain connects TRBV6-2 or TRBV6-3 to TRBJ2-1; 10 bases line up with TRBD2. The CDR3 is 14 amino acids. The germline gives CDR1 MNHEY, CDR2 SVGEGT. The J segment lost 12 bases and the V segment lost 2 bases, leaving 7 bases of the junction unmatched. CDR3 region: CASSYPLTSGRQFF. The CDR3 bases are TGTGCCAGCAGTTACCCCCTGACTAGCGGGCGGCAGTTCTTC.

This chain joins TRBV28 and TRBJ2-3, with a tentative D call TRBD2 (6 bases). This CDR3 region has 14 residues. The germline CDR1 and CDR2 sequences are MDHEN and SYDVKM. V dropped 8 bases and J dropped 4 bases, with 16 bases sitting between them. CDR3: CASAGREGADTQYF. CDR3 nucleotide sequence: TGTGCCAGCGCGGGGAGAGAGGGAGCAGATACGCAGTATTTT.

The V gene is TRBV9, the J gene TRBJ2-6, with 11 bases lining up with TRBD2. This CDR3 region has 22 residues. CDR1 SGDLS and CDR2 YYNGEE come from the germline V gene. V gave up 0 bases and J gave up 0 bases; unmatched junction bases: 14. The CDR3 loop is CASSVDAHPGLADFSGANVLTF. The CDR3 DNA reads as TGTGCCAGCAGCGTAGATGCCCATCCGGGACTAGCGGACTTCTCTGGGGCCAACGTCCTGACTTTC.

The chain carries TRBV30 and TRBJ2-1; D gene ambiguous. The germline gives CDR1 GTSNPN, CDR2 SVGIG (reference sequence). This CDR3 is 13 amino acids long. The V and J ends lost 1 base and 10 bases respectively, with 14 bases between them. The CDR3 spells CAWSAGLGREQFF. The CDR3 region has the DNA TGTGCCTGGAGTGCTGGTCTGGGCAGGGAGCAGTTCTTC. The whole variable domain, remainder taken from reference TRBV30 and TRBJ2-1, is SQTIHQWPATLVQPVGSPLSLECTVEGTSNPNLYWYRQAAGRGLQLLFYSVGIGQISSEVPQNLSASRPQDRQFILSSKKLLLSDSGFYLCAWSAGLGREQFFGPGTRLTVL.

The count of this clone is one. This chain uses TRBV28 with TRBJ1-2, with 10 bases fitting TRBD1. This CDR3 is 15 amino acids long. The germline V gene has CDR1 MDHEN and CDR2 SYDVKM. J lost 8 bases, V lost 1 base, and 7 bases had no gene match. The CDR3 nucleotides are TGTGCCAGCAGTTTATTCCGGACAGGGGGGCACGGCTACACCTTC. Translated, it gives CASSLFRTGGHGYTF.

V gene TRBV5-1 combines with J gene TRBJ1-3; D gene unclear. Germline V CDR1 and CDR2: SGHRS, YFSETQ. Trimming removed 4 bases from V and 14 bases from J, with 19 bases in between. This CDR3 has 13 residues. As DNA, the CDR3 is TGCGCCAGCAGCAGCGGACCTGATACCGGGGTATATTTT. This codes for CASSSGPDTGVYF.

This chain links TRBV18 with TRBJ1-5; 8 bases align to TRBD1. V dropped 4 bases and J dropped 10; count of bases not matched to a gene: 9. Germline values: CDR1 KGHSH, CDR2 LQKENI. CDR3 size: 14 residues. In nucleotides, the CDR3 is TGTGCCAGCTCACAGGGACAGGTGGATGGACCCCAGCATTTT. Residues: CASSQGQVDGPQHF.

The rearrangement joins TRBV11-3 to TRBJ2-7, with D unresolved. Germline V gene sequence: CDR1 SGHNT, CDR2 YENEEA. Trimming pared 4 bases from V and 3 bases from J, leaving 10 bases between. The CDR3 loop spans 13 amino acids. Here the CDR3 DNA reads TGTGCCAGCAGCTCCTATACCGGCTACGAGCAGTACTTC. Its translation is CASSSYTGYEQYF.

CDR3 sequence (DNA): TGTGCCAGTAGTAAAGGGGCTTGGGCAGATACGCAGTATTTT. Protein sequence: CASSKGAWADTQYF. The chain has TRBV19 and TRBJ2-3, with a weak D call TRBD1 (5 bases). The V gene lost 4 bases and the J gene lost 4 bases, with 12 bases spanning the gap. The CDR3 contains 14 residues. CDR1 and CDR2 (germline): LNHDA, SQIVND (reference sequence). Variable domain in full (rest from reference TRBV19 and TRBJ2-3): DGGITQSPKYLFRKEGQNVTLSCEQNLNHDAMYWYRQDPGQGLRLIYYSQIVNDFQKGDIAEGYSVSREKKESFPLTVTSAQKNPTAFYLCASSKGAWADTQYFGPGTRLTVL.

The chain couples TRBV28 to TRBJ2-1, with D possibly being TRBD2 (5 bases). V was shortened by 5 bases and J by 8 bases, with 13 bases between the two germline ends. Germline loops: CDR1 MDHEN, CDR2 SYDVKM. CDR3 length: 13 amino acids. CDR3 amino acids: CASSTQGRDEQFF. The CDR3 DNA follows: TGTGCCAGCAGTACTCAAGGGCGGGATGAGCAGTTCTTC.

The rearrangement joins TRBV3-1 (or the pseudogene TRBV3-2) to TRBJ1-3, with 8 nucleotides matching TRBD1. The CDR3 length is 16 residues. With V trimmed by 4 bases and J by 1 base, 6 bases remained unmatched. CDR1 LGHDT and CDR2 YNNKEL come from the germline V gene (reference sequence). The CDR3 DNA reads TGTGCCAGCAGCCTGCTTTGGACAGGGTCTGGAAACACCATATATTTT. The encoded protein is CASSLLWTGSGNTIYF.

The chain combines TRBV4-2 with TRBJ1-3; D not certain. The CDR3 spans 15 residues. Germline V gene data show CDR1 as LGHNA and CDR2 as YNFKEQ. V shed 0 bases and J shed 1 base, with 7 bases lying between them. CDR3 region: CASSQDANSGNTIYF. The CDR3 DNA reads TGTGCCAGCAGCCAAGATGCGAATTCTGGAAACACCATATATTTT.

The genes are TRBV6-5 and TRBJ1-3; no definite D call. The CDR3 extends over 16 amino acids. Trimming took 0 bases from V and 0 from J, leaving 9 bases between them. The germline V gene has CDR1 MNHEY and CDR2 SVGAGI. The chain's CDR3 is CASSYSGLSSGNTIYF. CDR3 coding DNA: TGTGCCAGCAGTTACTCTGGACTGAGCTCTGGAAACACCATATATTTT.

The V and J genes are TRBV24-1 and TRBJ2-1; D is possibly TRBD2 (6 bases). Germline CDR1 is KGHDR and CDR2 is SFDVKD. The V end was cut by 0 bases, the J end by 7 bases, with 15 bases between. The CDR3 consists of 16 residues. CDR3 coding DNA: TGTGCCACCAGTGATTTGGGTAGCGGCCGAGGGAATGAGCAGTTCTTC. This codes for CATSDLGSGRGNEQFF.

V is TRBV4-1 and J is TRBJ1-1; unclear D gene. CDR3 length: 15 residues. From germline, CDR1 is MGHRA and CDR2 YSYEKL. Trimming stripped 4 bases from V and 0 bases from J, with 12 bases between. CDR3 region: CASSRPTTLNTEAFF. The CDR3 bases are TGCGCCAGCAGCCGGCCGACAACATTGAACACTGAAGCTTTCTTT.

This clone occurred a few times. This rearrangement joins TRBV4-1 to TRBJ2-5, with 8 bases matching TRBD2. This CDR3 has 15 residues. Germline trimming cut 7 bases from V and 3 bases from J; bases unmatched to any gene: 10. Per germline, CDR1 MGHRA and CDR2 YSYEKL. The CDR3 is CASTSGGSWEETQYF. The CDR3 DNA sequence: TGCGCCAGCACCTCGGGAGGGAGTTGGGAAGAGACCCAGTACTTC.

The CDR3 protein is CASSQVSYEQYF. The CDR3, as DNA: TGTGCCAGCAGCCAGGTATCCTACGAGCAGTACTTC. The chain combines TRBV12-3 or TRBV12-4 with TRBJ2-7, with unresolved D. This CDR3 spans 12 amino acids. Deletions cut 6 bases from V and 1 base from J, with 7 bases between.

V usage is TRBV7-2 and J usage is TRBJ2-7, with D possibly being TRBD1 (5 bases). CDR1 and CDR2 from the germline V gene are SGHTA and FQGNSA. With 5 bases removed from V and 1 base from J, the gap between germline ends came to 12 bases. The CDR3 runs 14 residues. CDR3 sequence reads: CASSIYRISYEQYF. The CDR3 coding sequence is TGTGCCAGCAGCATCTACAGGATTTCCTACGAGCAGTACTTC.

The chain joins TRBV7-2 to TRBJ2-5, with a tentative D call TRBD2 (6 bases). The CDR3 totals 15 residues. Trimming cost V 5 bases and J 4 bases, with 17 bases left between them. Germline lookup yields CDR1 SGHTA and CDR2 FQGNSA. For the CDR3, the DNA is TGTGCCAGCAGCCCTCAATGGGGGGTTGGAGAGACCCAGTACTTC. Amino acid sequence: CASSPQWGVGETQYF. Variable domain in full (rest from reference TRBV7-2 and TRBJ2-5): GAGVSQSPSNKVTEKGKDVELRCDPISGHTALYWYRQSLGQGLEFLIYFQGNSAPDKSGLPSDRFSAERTGGSVSTLTIQRTQQEDSAVYLCASSPQWGVGETQYFGPGTRLLVL.

The chain joins TRBV11-2 to TRBJ2-6; D is unresolved. There are 15 residues in the CDR3. CDR1 and CDR2 from the germline V gene are SGHAT and FQNNGV. Trimming shortened V by 3 bases and J by 0 bases, and 6 bases separated the two germline ends. The CDR3 coding sequence is TGTGCCAGCAGCTTTCATTCCTCTGGGGCCAACGTCCTGACTTTC. Translating gives CASSFHSSGANVLTF.